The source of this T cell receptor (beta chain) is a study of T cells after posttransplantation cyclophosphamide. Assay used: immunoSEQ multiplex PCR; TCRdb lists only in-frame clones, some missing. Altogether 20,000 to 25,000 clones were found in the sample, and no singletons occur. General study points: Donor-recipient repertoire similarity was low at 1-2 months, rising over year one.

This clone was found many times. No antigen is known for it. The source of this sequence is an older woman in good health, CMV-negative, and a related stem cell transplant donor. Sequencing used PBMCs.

As DNA, the CDR3 is TGTGCCAGCAGCCTCGTCGGGGGGGGTGGCTACACCTTC. It specifies CASSLVGGGGYTF. The chain is built from TRBV5-4 and TRBJ1-2, with D tentatively TRBD1 (5 bases). Germline CDR1 and CDR2: SGHNT and YYREEE (reference sequence). V was clipped by 4 bases and J by 7 bases, with 14 bases between them. This CDR3 has 13 amino acids.